Following are 6 T cell receptor beta chains from one sample sequenced in a study of human T cells and chemical hapten exposure. Time point given: healthy volunteer bleed at 6 weeks. Unfractionated whole blood was the source of the extracted total RNA. TCRdb reprocessed the RACE reads with MiXCR, giving one entry per CDR3 protein. The table lists 65,000 to 95,000 distinct CDR3 sequences, 8.5% to 9.5% of them singletons. Source material: whole blood. These receptors all stem from a female donor in good health. Some clones in this sample may be carry-over from other donors' samples.

V and J are TRBV12-3 or TRBV12-4 and TRBJ1-6; weak D call: TRBD1 (5 bases). Trimming removed 6 bases at V and 14 bases at J, with 17 bases between. CDR3 size: 13 residues. CDR3 sequence reads: CASSPGQGASLHF. DNA of the CDR3: TGTGCCAGCAGCCCGGGCCAGGGAGCGTCCCTCCACTTT.

Details on this clonotype: With a much larger clone just one base away, this may be a read error. The chain carries TRBV29-1 and TRBJ2-3, with 7 bases that match TRBD2. This CDR3 is 13 amino acids long. J gave up 1 base and V 3 bases, and 1 base lay outside the gene matches. In germline, CDR1 is SQVTM, CDR2 ANQGSEA. CDR3 sequence (DNA): TGCAGCGTTGAGGGGGGGGGCACAGATACGCAGTATTTT. It yields the protein CSVEGGGTDTQYF.

DNA for the CDR3: TGTGCCAGTAACTCAGCGGGGGGGCGTACAGAGACCCAGTACTTC. This translates into CASNSAGGRTETQYF. This sequence joins TRBV19 and TRBJ2-5; 10 bases agree with TRBD2. There are 15 residues in the CDR3. Germline CDR1 LNHDA, CDR2 SQIVND (reference sequence). V lost 7 bases, J lost 4 bases, and 9 bases stayed unmatched.

This clonotype has at least ten counts. V and J are TRBV27 and TRBJ1-3; D is perhaps TRBD1 (5 bases). V dropped 6 bases and J dropped 3 bases, with 12 bases sitting between them. This CDR3 has 14 amino acids. CDR1 MNHEY and CDR2 SMNVEV come from the germline V gene (reference sequence). CDR3 sequence reads: CASRGTSSGNTIYF. The CDR3, as DNA: TGTGCCAGCAGGGGGACCTCAAGTGGAAACACCATATATTTT.

V gene TRBV7-9 combines with J gene TRBJ1-1; no definite D call. Looked up from germline, CDR1 is SEHNR and CDR2 is FQNEAQ (reference sequence). This CDR3 is built from 16 residues. The germline V and J ends were trimmed by 1 base and 2 bases, with 14 bases remaining between them. CDR3 residues: CASSLVVGRINTEAFF. CDR3 in DNA: TGTGCCAGCAGCTTAGTTGTAGGACGGATAAACACTGAAGCTTTCTTT.

Remarks on this clonotype: Germline is not matched at one junction end, which may reflect a read error. V is TRBV20-1 and J is TRBJ1-5; 9 nucleotides match TRBD1. The CDR3 contains 13 residues. The germline V gene encodes CDR1 DFQATT and CDR2 SNEGSKA (reference sequence). The CDR3 sequence: CSAATGGNQPRNF. Here the CDR3 DNA reads TGCAGTGCAGCAACAGGGGGCAATCAGCCCCGGAATTTT.